Included here is one TCR beta chain sequence, with context. This sample was included in a study of shared T cell receptors in the human thymus. Germline assignment: CDR1 LGHNT and CDR2 FRNRAP. With 5 bases removed from V and 6 bases from J, the gap between germline ends came to 12 bases. There are 13 residues in the CDR3. Profiling relied on immunoSEQ multiplex PCR, and the TCRdb table lists in-frame clones only, not all of them. The data hold roughly 710,000 clones, with around 85% observed a single time. These same records also appear under a second study, on human thymus T cells. That work contributes: All donors were healthy Finnish infants who were undergoing corrective surgery to treat congenital heart defects. During corrective heart surgery, resections were taken, and the thymus tissue came from them. Reports from related research described highly overlapping thymic repertoires among unrelated individuals.

The sequenced sample consisted of thymocytes. The receptor was isolated from a girl in the first two years of life with a congenital heart defect. The chain has TRBV12-5 and TRBJ2-3; no reliable D call. CDR3 nucleotide sequence: TGTGCTAGTGGTCCACCCCCCCGGGATACGCAGTATTTT. Residues: CASGPPPRDTQYF.